Following are 21 T cell receptor beta chains from one sample sequenced in a study of T-cell memory formation after mild COVID-19. TCRdb called the 5' RACE reads again in MiXCR, with one record for every CDR3 protein. The sample lists 58,000 or so distinct CDR3 sequences; roughly a quarter were seen once. The sample was PBMCs or a T cell subset sorted from them (not recorded which). The receptor source for this set is a man younger than 35 who had mild COVID-19 (a few samples of this study predate the infection). Cell type and time point are not known.

This clonotype was counted once. The chain couples TRBV7-3 to TRBJ2-3, with D possibly being TRBD1 (6 bases). Germline CDR1 is SGHTA and CDR2 is FQGTGA. The length of the CDR3 is 15 residues. The ends were cut back, 2 bases at V and 4 bases at J, with 13 bases in the middle. CDR3 loop: CASSLGWGPADTQYF. As DNA, the CDR3 is TGTGCCAGCAGCTTAGGGTGGGGGCCCGCAGATACGCAGTATTTT.

This sequence joins TRBV25-1 and TRBJ2-2; TRBD1 matches at 9 bases. The V gene end was trimmed by 4 bases and the J gene end by 2 bases; junction bases not matched to a gene: 5. Germline CDR1 is MGHDK and CDR2 is SYGVNS. This CDR3 has 16 residues. The CDR3, as DNA: TGTGCCAGCAGTGGCAACAGGGGGCATAACACCGGGGAGCTGTTTTTT. Amino acid sequence: CASSGNRGHNTGELFF.

This clonotype was counted ten times or more. The rearrangement joins TRBV7-9 to TRBJ1-2, with 8 bases lining up with TRBD1. The CDR3 runs 14 residues. Germline trimming cut 5 bases from V and 3 bases from J; bases unmatched to any gene: 5. From germline, CDR1 is SEHNR and CDR2 FQNEAQ (reference sequence). The CDR3 spells CASSPGQGHYGYTF. The CDR3, as DNA: TGTGCCAGCAGCCCCGGACAGGGTCACTATGGCTACACCTTC.

V and J are TRBV4-3 and TRBJ1-5, with TRBD1 identical over 7 bases. The CDR3 loop spans 14 amino acids. The J segment lost 6 bases and the V segment lost 0 bases, leaving 2 bases of the junction unmatched. Germline V gives CDR1 LGHNA, CDR2 YSLEER. CDR3 sequence: CASSQDTGAQPQHF. The CDR3 DNA reads as TGCGCCAGCAGCCAAGACACAGGGGCTCAGCCCCAGCATTTT.

The sample holds a few counts of this clonotype. This chain uses TRBV5-1 with TRBJ2-1; D tentatively reads TRBD1 or TRBD2 (5 bases each). This CDR3 is 16 amino acids long. V was clipped by 0 bases and J by 0 bases, with 10 bases between them. CDR1 and CDR2 (germline): SGHRS, YFSETQ. Here the CDR3 DNA reads TGCGCCAGCAGCTTGGCCGGGGCGGACTCCTACAATGAGCAGTTCTTC. This gives the protein CASSLAGADSYNEQFF.

The gene calls are TRBV4-1 and TRBJ2-2; D gene unclear. The germline V gene encodes CDR1 MGHRA and CDR2 YSYEKL. Trimming stripped 0 bases from V and 1 base from J, with 18 bases between. CDR3 size: 19 residues. This CDR3 reads CASSQDTWGSYMNTGELFF. DNA for the CDR3: TGCGCCAGCAGCCAAGACACCTGGGGTAGCTATATGAACACCGGGGAGCTGTTTTTT.

The rearrangement joins TRBV11-2 to TRBJ2-1; the match to TRBD2 covers 9 bases. The CDR3 consists of 15 residues. The ends lost 2 bases at V and 8 bases at J; junction bases unmatched: 7. The V gene's germline CDR1 is SGHAT and CDR2 FQNNGV. The CDR3 sequence is CASSLMAGGLDEQFF. The CDR3 coding sequence is TGTGCCAGCAGCTTAATGGCGGGGGGGCTCGATGAGCAGTTCTTC.

CDR3 in amino acids: CASSIGQGYSPLHF. The CDR3 nucleotides are TGTGCCAGTAGTATCGGGCAGGGTTATTCACCCCTCCACTTT. The V gene is TRBV19, the J gene TRBJ1-6; D possibly corresponds to TRBD1 (5 bases). CDR3 length equals 14 residues. V lost 3 bases to trimming and J lost 8 bases, with 11 bases between them. Germline-derived CDR1 and CDR2 are LNHDA and SQIVND (reference sequence).

The chain joins TRBV5-4 to TRBJ1-2, with 8 positions matching TRBD1. Per the germline V gene, CDR1 is SGHNT and CDR2 is YYREEE (reference sequence). The CDR3 length is 14 residues. Trimming took 4 bases from V and 4 from J; bases not matched to a gene: 6. The DNA for the CDR3 is TGTGCCAGCAGCGGGGAGACAGGGGCCTATGGCTACACCTTC. This encodes CASSGETGAYGYTF.

This clonotype was observed a handful of times. The V gene is TRBV12-3 or TRBV12-4, the J gene TRBJ1-2, with D perhaps matching TRBD1 (5 bases). V was trimmed by 3 bases and J by 8 bases, leaving 10 bases between them. The CDR3 extends over 12 amino acids. The CDR3 loop is CASSFQGFGYTF. DNA of the CDR3: TGTGCCAGCAGTTTTCAGGGTTTCGGCTACACCTTC.

The gene calls are TRBV12-3 or TRBV12-4 and TRBJ1-1; 7 nucleotides line up with TRBD1. This CDR3 is built from 14 residues. The junction had 5 bases not matched to a gene; V was cut back by 3 bases and J by 4 bases. Written as DNA, the CDR3 is TGTGCCAGCAGTTTGAGCCAGGGGGGCACTGAAGCTTTCTTT. Its protein product is CASSLSQGGTEAFF.

This chain connects TRBV4-3 to TRBJ2-3; 9 nucleotides match TRBD2. The trim removed 2 bases at V and 4 bases at J, leaving 10 bases unmatched. Germline V lookup: CDR1 LGHNA, CDR2 YSLEER. This CDR3 is 17 amino acids long. CDR3 coding DNA: TGCGCCAGCAGCCAATCTCGAGGGGTAGCGGGAGCAGATACGCAGTATTTT. This codes for CASSQSRGVAGADTQYF.

The V gene is TRBV19, the J gene TRBJ2-3, with D tentatively TRBD1 (5 bases). This CDR3 comprises 13 residues. Trimming cost V 3 bases and J 2 bases, with 6 bases left between them. Germline lookup yields CDR1 LNHDA and CDR2 SQIVND (reference sequence). The CDR3 is CASSMDNTDTQYF. For the CDR3, the DNA is TGTGCCAGTAGTATGGACAACACAGATACGCAGTATTTT.

V gene TRBV12-3 or TRBV12-4 combines with J gene TRBJ1-1, with 7 bases lining up with TRBD1. The CDR3 contains 15 residues. After removal of 4 bases from V and 2 bases from J, the junction contained 7 bases not matched to a gene. The CDR3 spells CASSWDEGANTEAFF. The DNA for the CDR3 is TGTGCCAGCAGTTGGGACGAGGGGGCTAACACTGAAGCTTTCTTT.

There are a few counts of this clonotype. V gene TRBV4-1 combines with J gene TRBJ2-2; 7 bases map to TRBD1. V trimming: 1 base; J trimming: 9 bases; junction bases outside the gene matches: 5. Germline CDR1 is MGHRA and CDR2 is YSYEKL. The CDR3 runs to 14 residues. CDR3 sequence: CASSQGLGGRELFF. In DNA form, the CDR3 reads TGCGCCAGCAGCCAAGGGCTAGGGGGCCGGGAGCTGTTTTTT.

This clonotype showed up just a few times. The rearrangement uses TRBV7-6 and TRBJ2-3, with TRBD1 as a possible D gene (6 bases). Trimming left V 2 bases short and J 0 bases short, with 9 bases between. The CDR3 totals 15 residues. Germline assignment: CDR1 SGHVS and CDR2 FNYEAQ. The CDR3 DNA is TGTGCCAGCAGCTTACGTACAGGGAGCACAGATACGCAGTATTTT. Residues: CASSLRTGSTDTQYF.

The V call is TRBV9, the J call TRBJ2-7; 11 bases are a match to TRBD2. V was clipped by 3 bases and J by 0 bases; unmatched bases: 2. This CDR3 region has 15 residues. CDR1 is SGDLS and CDR2 is YYNGEE in the germline V gene. The CDR3 DNA reads TGTGCCAGCAGCGCTAGCGGGGGGAGCTCCTACGAGCAGTACTTC. Translation gives CASSASGGSSYEQYF. Together with reference TRBV9 and TRBJ2-7, the CDR3 gives the full variable domain: DSGVTQTPKHLITATGQRVTLRCSPRSGDLSVYWYQQSLDQGLQFLIQYYNGEERAKGNILERFSAQQFPDLHSELNLSSLELGDSALYFCASSASGGSSYEQYFGPGTRLTVT.

This clonotype showed up just a few times. The V and J genes are TRBV4-1 and TRBJ1-1, with a tentative D call TRBD1 (5 bases). The germline V gene has CDR1 MGHRA and CDR2 YSYEKL. CDR3 size: 14 residues. V was trimmed by 4 bases and J by 4 bases, leaving 13 bases between them. The CDR3 nucleotides read TGCGCCAGCAGCCCTCGGGGCTGGGGCACTGAAGCTTTCTTT. This codes for CASSPRGWGTEAFF.

V and J are TRBV29-1 and TRBJ2-1; TRBD1 might be the D (7 bases). CDR1 SQVTM and CDR2 ANQGSEA come from the germline V gene. V gave up 6 bases and J gave up 9 bases, with 15 bases separating them. The CDR3 has 12 amino acids. CDR3 sequence: CSVGPRGVEQFF. The CDR3 region has the DNA TGCAGCGTCGGACCCAGGGGGGTTGAGCAGTTCTTC.

Note on this clonotype: The junction does not match germline at one end; this may be a read error. The chain uses TRBV7-8 and TRBJ2-3, with TRBD2 identical over 8 bases. CDR3 length equals 15 residues. The germline CDR1 and CDR2 sequences are SGHVS and FQNEAQ. Here the CDR3 reads CASSLDAGGTATQYF. The CDR3 bases are TGTGCCAGCAGCTTAGACGCGGGGGGCACAGCTACGCAGTATTTT.

The V gene is TRBV4-1, the J gene TRBJ2-3; D may be TRBD1 or TRBD2 (7 bases each). Germline CDR1 reads MGHRA; CDR2 reads YSYEKL. CDR3 length: 16 residues. V shed 4 bases and J shed 4 bases, with 18 bases lying between them. This CDR3 is CASSRFRGGSSDTQYF. Written as DNA, the CDR3 is TGCGCCAGCAGCCGGTTCAGGGGGGGGTCATCAGATACGCAGTATTTT.